The clone carrying this T cell receptor (beta chain) showed up just a few times. This sample stems from a study of T cells in Graves' hyperthyroidism and ophthalmopathy. The overall study: Blood was drawn when the patient was first diagnosed and still untreated.

Trimming removed 0 bases at V and 3 bases at J, with 10 bases between. This CDR3 region has 14 residues. Germline V gene data show CDR1 as SGDLS and CDR2 as YYNGEE. Amplification of TCR beta CDR3 regions was performed using RNA transcripts as template. Initially, a first-round RT-PCR of the TCR CDR3 employed the HTBI primer set. TCRdb analysed the multiplex PCR reads with MiXCR anew, one entry per CDR3 protein. The sample holds roughly 740,000 distinct CDR3 sequences, about 17% seen once. The TCR originated in a man aged 18 to 30 with Graves' hyperthyroidism. The sample was blood. This chain joins TRBV9 and TRBJ2-7; possibly TRBD2 for D (6 bases). CDR3 coding DNA: TGTGCCAGCAGCGTAGGACTAGGGGACTACGAGCAGTACTTC. Protein product: CASSVGLGDYEQYF.